This section outlines one T cell receptor (beta chain) sequence together with its context. The antigen is undetermined. Each sample's TCRbeta library yielded on average about 38,000 productive templates. The protocol was immunoSEQ multiplex PCR, while the TCRdb copy is restricted to in-frame clones and leaves out a portion. The table includes about 6,000 clones, roughly 36% detected once. The record originates from a study of STAT3 mutations in large granular lymphocyte leukemia. The CDR3 runs to 15 residues. The V and J ends lost 0 bases and 5 bases respectively, with 15 bases between them. Germline values: CDR1 SGDLS, CDR2 YYNGEE. Study results and limitations: Every T-cell large granular lymphocyte leukemia patient had at least one immunodominant TCR beta clonotype. In some patients, a small highly pathogenic clone possibly went undetected.

The chain has TRBV9 and TRBJ2-7; D is possibly TRBD1 (6 bases). Sequenced material: peripheral blood mononuclear cells. This receptor was taken from a woman aged 40-49 years with T-cell large granular lymphocyte leukemia. Some clones in this sample may be carry-over from other donors' samples. CDR3: CASSVGGLTAHEQYF. Here the CDR3 DNA reads TGTGCCAGCAGCGTAGGGGGGCTGACAGCGCACGAGCAGTACTTC.